This record looks at one T cell receptor beta chain sequence and its context. Germline V gene sequence: CDR1 SGHNT, CDR2 YYREEE (reference sequence). The V and J ends lost 1 base and 4 bases respectively, with 13 bases between them. This CDR3 spans 15 amino acids. These data originate in a study of CD8 T cells in Susac syndrome. With random hexamers, reverse transcription was performed on roughly 0.45 to 1 ug of RNA. In TCRdb, the immunoSEQ multiplex PCR reads were re-called with MiXCR into one record per CDR3 protein. Here the sample spans about 120,000 distinct CDR3 sequences, approximately 94% being singletons. CD8+ and CD4+ T cells taken from blood had their TCR beta sequenced.

Material for sequencing was CD4+ T cells from PBMCs. The TCR sequence derives from a human donor with multiple sclerosis. This chain links TRBV5-4 with TRBJ2-3; D may match TRBD1 or TRBD2 (5 bases each). CDR3 in amino acids: CASSLHGAMADTQYF. CDR3 nucleotide sequence: TGTGCCAGCAGCTTGCACGGGGCCATGGCAGATACGCAGTATTTT.